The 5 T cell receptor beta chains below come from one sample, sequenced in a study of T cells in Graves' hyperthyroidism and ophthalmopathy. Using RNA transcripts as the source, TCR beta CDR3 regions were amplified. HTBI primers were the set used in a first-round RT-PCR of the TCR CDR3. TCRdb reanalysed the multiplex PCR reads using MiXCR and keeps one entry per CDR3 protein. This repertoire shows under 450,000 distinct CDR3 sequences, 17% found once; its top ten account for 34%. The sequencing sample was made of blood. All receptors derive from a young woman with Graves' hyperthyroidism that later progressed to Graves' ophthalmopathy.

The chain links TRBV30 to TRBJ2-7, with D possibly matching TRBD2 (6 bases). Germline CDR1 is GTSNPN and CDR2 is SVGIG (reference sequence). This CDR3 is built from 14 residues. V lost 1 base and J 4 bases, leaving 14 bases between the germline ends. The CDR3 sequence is CAWSGPGLGYEQYF. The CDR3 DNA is TGTGCCTGGAGTGGACCGGGACTCGGGTACGAGCAGTACTTC.

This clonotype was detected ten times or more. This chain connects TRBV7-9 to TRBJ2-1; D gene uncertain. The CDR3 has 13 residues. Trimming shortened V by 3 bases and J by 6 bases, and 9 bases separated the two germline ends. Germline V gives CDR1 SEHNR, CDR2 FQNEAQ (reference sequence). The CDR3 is CASSLGLSNEQFF. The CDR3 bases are TGTGCCAGCAGCTTGGGCCTGAGCAATGAGCAGTTCTTC.

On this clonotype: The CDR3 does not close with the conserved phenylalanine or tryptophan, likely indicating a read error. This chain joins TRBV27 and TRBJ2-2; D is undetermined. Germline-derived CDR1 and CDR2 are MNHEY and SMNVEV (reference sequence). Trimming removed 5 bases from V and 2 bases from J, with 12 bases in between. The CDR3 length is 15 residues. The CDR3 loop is CASSPPPYNTGELFY. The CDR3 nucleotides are TGTGCCAGCAGTCCTCCACCTTATAACACCGGGGAGCTGTTTTAT.

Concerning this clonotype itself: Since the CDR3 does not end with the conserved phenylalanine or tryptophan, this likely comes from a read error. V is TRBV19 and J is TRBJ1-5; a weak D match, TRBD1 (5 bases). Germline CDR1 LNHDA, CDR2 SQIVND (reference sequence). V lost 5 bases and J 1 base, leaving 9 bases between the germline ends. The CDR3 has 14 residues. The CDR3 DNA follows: TGTGCCAGTAGTTGGGGGGGAAGCAATCAGCCCCAGCATCTT. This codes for CASSWGGSNQPQHL.

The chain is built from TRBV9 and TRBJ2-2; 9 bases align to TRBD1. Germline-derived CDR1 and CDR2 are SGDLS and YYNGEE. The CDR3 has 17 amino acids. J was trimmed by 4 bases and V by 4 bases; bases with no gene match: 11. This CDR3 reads CASSPRQGTGSTGELFF. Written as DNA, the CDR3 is TGTGCCAGCAGCCCTCGACAGGGGACAGGGTCCACCGGGGAGCTGTTTTTT.